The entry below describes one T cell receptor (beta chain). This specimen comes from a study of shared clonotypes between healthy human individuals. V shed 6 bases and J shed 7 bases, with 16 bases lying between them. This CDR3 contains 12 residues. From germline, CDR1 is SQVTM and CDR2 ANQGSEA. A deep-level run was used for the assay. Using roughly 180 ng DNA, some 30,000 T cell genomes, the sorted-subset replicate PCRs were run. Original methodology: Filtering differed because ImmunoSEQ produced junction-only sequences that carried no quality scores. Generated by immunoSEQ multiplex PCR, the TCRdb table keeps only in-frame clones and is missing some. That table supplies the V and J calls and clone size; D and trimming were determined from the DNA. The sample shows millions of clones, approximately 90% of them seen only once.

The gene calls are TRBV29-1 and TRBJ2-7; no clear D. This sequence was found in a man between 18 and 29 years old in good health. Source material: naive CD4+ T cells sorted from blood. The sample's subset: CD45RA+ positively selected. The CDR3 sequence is CSVAVNRWEQYF. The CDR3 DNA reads TGCAGCGTGGCCGTCAATCGTTGGGAGCAGTACTTC.